This entry is about one TCR beta chain. The antigen remains undetermined. Per the study methods: After removing out-of-frame reads, 2,204,828 distinct TCRbeta sequences remained. The protocol was immunoSEQ multiplex PCR, while the TCRdb copy is restricted to in-frame clones and leaves out a portion. The V and J calls and clone size were taken over from that table, and D and trimming were inferred from the DNA. This table has about 61,000 clones, about 81% appearing once. The data derive from a study of memory CD4+ T cells and cytomegalovirus serostatus. The sort gate was single viable CD3+CD4+CD8-CD45RO+ cells for memory CD4+ T cells. Serostatus was set by detecting CMV pp150, pp28, p38, p52 IgG. Study-wide results and caveats: Suggested: most of the CMV-linked TCR signature lies in CD4+ memory cells. CD4+ memory repertoires contained about 40% of the roughly 150 reported CMV TCRbeta sequences.

Germline loops: CDR1 SEHNR, CDR2 FQNEAQ (reference sequence). The CDR3 extends over 15 amino acids. The sequence derives from an adult in good health and CMV-seronegative. The chain couples TRBV7-9 to TRBJ2-7; D could derive from TRBD1 or TRBD2 (6 bases each). Material for sequencing was memory CD4+ T cells from blood. DNA of the CDR3: TGTGCGGTTTCCAGCAGCGGGCCGCAGGGGCACGAGCAGTACTTC. Translated, it gives CAVSSSGPQGHEQYF.